What follows are 22 T cell receptor beta chains derived from one specimen sequenced in a study of blood T cell repertoires in COVID-19. Sequenced by immunoSEQ multiplex PCR; TCRdb stores in-frame clones only, minus some. The table records 210,000 or so clones, around four fifths of them present only once. The sample consisted of peripheral blood. The receptors here all came from a woman of 80 years or more with active or convalescent COVID-19.

V is TRBV19 and J is TRBJ1-2; TRBD1 matches 7 bases. Germline V gene data show CDR1 as LNHDA and CDR2 as SQIVND (reference sequence). Trimming took 1 base from V and 2 from J; bases not matched to a gene: 4. This CDR3 contains 15 residues. The CDR3 DNA reads as TGTGCCAGTAGTATAGGGACGGGACAGAACTATGGCTACACCTTC. Amino acids: CASSIGTGQNYGYTF.

This chain links TRBV6-6 with TRBJ2-7; 8 bases fit TRBD1. Germline CDR1 MNHNY, CDR2 SVGAGI (reference sequence). This CDR3 is built from 16 residues. Trimming at V came to 4 bases and at J to 3 bases, leaving 11 bases not matched to a gene. The CDR3 coding sequence is TGTGCCAGCAGTTCCCTCGACAGGGGTAGGGTCTACGAGCAGTACTTC. It encodes CASSSLDRGRVYEQYF.

The chain couples TRBV29-1 to TRBJ1-1; no definite D call. This CDR3 has 15 residues. V gave up 6 bases and J gave up 0 bases, with 17 bases separating them. Per germline, CDR1 SQVTM and CDR2 ANQGSEA. The CDR3 sequence is CSVPKWEGLNTEAFF. The CDR3 DNA follows: TGCAGCGTACCCAAGTGGGAGGGATTGAACACTGAAGCTTTCTTT.

The rearrangement links TRBV6-4 to TRBJ1-2; maybe TRBD1 (6 bases). Germline lookup yields CDR1 MRHNA and CDR2 SNTAGT. V was cut by 6 bases and J by 2 bases, with 10 bases left in between. The CDR3 extends over 13 amino acids. CDR3 in DNA: TGTGCCAGCAGCCCACAGGGAAACTATGGCTACACCTTC. Amino acids: CASSPQGNYGYTF.

V is TRBV4-3 and J is TRBJ2-5, with 8 bases matching TRBD2. The CDR3 totals 15 residues. Germline loops: CDR1 LGHNA, CDR2 YSLEER. J lost 4 bases, V lost 4 bases, and 8 bases had no gene match. The DNA for the CDR3 is TGCGCCAGCAGCCTCGGGCGGGGGGTCCCAGAGACCCAGTACTTC. This translates into CASSLGRGVPETQYF.

The chain is built from TRBV5-6 and TRBJ2-6; perhaps TRBD1 as D (6 bases). Germline CDR1 reads SGHDT; CDR2 reads YYEEEE. The CDR3 covers 16 residues. V dropped 4 bases and J dropped 3 bases, with 14 bases sitting between them. The CDR3 protein is CASSIQGPSGANVLTF. The CDR3, as DNA: TGTGCCAGCAGCATACAGGGACCCAGTGGGGCCAACGTCCTGACTTTC.

The chain uses TRBV11-2 and TRBJ2-2, with a tentative D call TRBD2 (5 bases). V lost 1 base and J lost 2, with 14 bases in between. The CDR3 runs 17 residues. Germline V gene data show CDR1 as SGHAT and CDR2 as FQNNGV. CDR3 amino acids: CASSLVTAGTNTGELFF. The CDR3 DNA sequence: TGTGCCAGCAGCTTAGTTACTGCGGGTACTAACACCGGGGAGCTGTTTTTT.

This chain connects TRBV10-3 to TRBJ1-1; perhaps TRBD1 as D (6 bases). From germline, CDR1 is ENHRY and CDR2 SYGVKD. Trimming shortened V by 8 bases and J by 14 bases, and 18 bases separated the two germline ends. This CDR3 comprises 11 residues. Here the CDR3 reads CAIGGEGEEFF. DNA of the CDR3: TGTGCCATCGGGGGGGAGGGGGAGGAATTCTTT.

The V gene is TRBV6-1, the J gene TRBJ2-3, with 9 bases that match TRBD2. V shed 6 bases and J 6 bases; nucleotides not matched to a gene: 7. Germline lookup yields CDR1 MNHNS and CDR2 SASEGT. The CDR3 covers 14 residues. CDR3 nucleotide sequence: TGTGCCAGCAGCACACTAGCGGGCTGGGATACGCAGTATTTT. It yields the protein CASSTLAGWDTQYF.

As DNA, the CDR3 is TGTGCCAGCAGCTTAATATCGGGACAGGAGCAAGAGACCCAGTACTTC. Translation gives CASSLISGQEQETQYF. The chain combines TRBV7-9 with TRBJ2-5, with 8 bases identical to TRBD1. Germline V CDR1 and CDR2: SEHNR, FQNEAQ (reference sequence). J was trimmed by 2 bases and V by 2 bases; bases with no gene match: 7. This CDR3 contains 16 residues.

The genes are TRBV7-2 and TRBJ2-2; D not resolved. The germline V gene has CDR1 SGHTA and CDR2 FQGNSA. With 1 base removed from V and 5 bases from J, the gap between germline ends came to 14 bases. This CDR3 is 16 amino acids long. This chain's CDR3 is CASSLVFGVGTGELFF. Written as DNA, the CDR3 is TGTGCCAGCAGCTTAGTCTTCGGAGTAGGTACCGGGGAGCTGTTTTTT.

J is TRBJ1-6 and V is TRBV6-5; D ambiguous. The CDR3 spans 14 residues. V lost 6 bases and J 10 bases, leaving 16 bases between the germline ends. Per germline, CDR1 MNHEY and CDR2 SVGAGI. This chain's CDR3 is CASRLSSNASPLHF. The CDR3 DNA reads as TGTGCCAGCAGGCTTAGCAGTAACGCCTCACCCCTCCACTTT.

The CDR3 DNA reads as TGTGCCAGCAGCTTAGCCTCTCAGGTTTCTATTGGGCAGTACTTC. This encodes CASSLASQVSIGQYF. The chain is built from TRBV7-2 and TRBJ2-7; D remains unclear. CDR3 size: 15 residues. Trimming pared 0 bases from V and 9 bases from J, leaving 18 bases between. From germline, CDR1 is SGHTA and CDR2 FQGNSA.

CDR3 bases: TGTGCCAGCAGCGGGACAGTCTATGGCTACACCTTC. Translating gives CASSGTVYGYTF. V is TRBV7-2 and J is TRBJ1-2; 7 bases map to TRBD1. The CDR3 loop spans 12 amino acids. Germline CDR1 is SGHTA and CDR2 is FQGNSA. With 5 bases clipped from V and 4 bases from J, the junction kept 1 base outside the gene matches. Filled out from reference TRBV7-2 and TRBJ1-2, the complete variable domain reads GAGVSQSPSNKVTEKGKDVELRCDPISGHTALYWYRQSLGQGLEFLIYFQGNSAPDKSGLPSDRFSAERTGGSVSTLTIQRTQQEDSAVYLCASSGTVYGYTFGSGTRLTVV.

The genes are TRBV9 and TRBJ2-3; D is perhaps TRBD1 (6 bases). The germline CDR1 and CDR2 sequences are SGDLS and YYNGEE. The CDR3 totals 15 residues. V shed 7 bases and J shed 0 bases, with 15 bases lying between them. The CDR3 nucleotides read TGTGCCAGCGCAAGGGGGAGACCTAGCACAGATACGCAGTATTTT. Translated, it gives CASARGRPSTDTQYF. The entire variable domain, with the rest obtained from reference TRBV9 and TRBJ2-3, is as follows: DSGVTQTPKHLITATGQRVTLRCSPRSGDLSVYWYQQSLDQGLQFLIQYYNGEERAKGNILERFSAQQFPDLHSELNLSSLELGDSALYFCASARGRPSTDTQYFGPGTRLTVL.

The rearrangement joins TRBV19 to TRBJ2-1; TRBD2 aligns across 7 bases. Germline V gene sequence: CDR1 LNHDA, CDR2 SQIVND (reference sequence). Germline trimming cut 2 bases from V and 3 bases from J; bases unmatched to any gene: 4. This CDR3 spans 15 amino acids. The CDR3 here is CASSITGTNYNEQFF. For the CDR3, the DNA is TGTGCCAGTAGTATAACGGGGACTAACTACAATGAGCAGTTCTTC.

This sequence joins TRBV6-2 or TRBV6-3 and TRBJ1-1; D not certain. CDR1 MNHEY and CDR2 SVGEGT come from the germline V gene. This CDR3 has 14 amino acids. The V end was cut by 5 bases, the J end by 2 bases, with 12 bases between. CDR3 bases: TGTGCCAGCAGTGGCCACAGTCCCAACACTGAAGCTTTCTTT. It is translated as CASSGHSPNTEAFF.

The genes are TRBV4-1 and TRBJ1-2; no clear D gene. V lost 0 bases and J lost 4, with 9 bases in between. Germline V gene data show CDR1 as MGHRA and CDR2 as YSYEKL. The CDR3 spans 14 residues. CDR3: CASSQEGRIYGYTF. CDR3 DNA sequence: TGCGCCAGCAGCCAAGAAGGGAGAATCTATGGCTACACCTTC.

This chain joins TRBV27 and TRBJ2-6; D remains unclear. There are 14 residues in the CDR3. V was cut by 2 bases and J by 0 bases, with 2 bases left in between. Germline V gives CDR1 MNHEY, CDR2 SMNVEV (reference sequence). The CDR3 sequence: CASSLLSGANVLTF. The CDR3 nucleotides are TGTGCCAGCAGTTTACTCTCTGGGGCCAACGTCCTGACTTTC.

The chain links TRBV12-5 to TRBJ2-5, with 8 bases that match TRBD1. Germline assignment: CDR1 LGHNT and CDR2 FRNRAP. V dropped 5 bases and J dropped 4; count of bases not matched to a gene: 6. This CDR3 comprises 14 residues. The CDR3 DNA reads TGTGCTAGTGGTACAGGACAGGGCGTAGAGACCCAGTACTTC. This codes for CASGTGQGVETQYF.

The chain carries TRBV25-1 and TRBJ2-1, with D maybe TRBD2 (6 bases). The V and J ends lost 6 bases and 6 bases respectively, with 24 bases between them. The CDR3 spans 17 residues. Germline CDR1 reads MGHDK; CDR2 reads SYGVNS. CDR3 in DNA: TGTGCCAGCAGGGGGGGACCTGGGACTCCGCAGGGCAATGAGCAGTTCTTC. The encoded protein is CASRGGPGTPQGNEQFF.

V and J are TRBV19 and TRBJ1-2; 9 nucleotides match TRBD1. Trimming took 5 bases from V and 8 from J; bases not matched to a gene: 6. CDR3 length equals 13 residues. The germline V gene has CDR1 LNHDA and CDR2 SQIVND (reference sequence). The CDR3 nucleotides are TGTGCCAGTAGTCAACAGGGGGCCGACGGCTACACCTTC. It translates to CASSQQGADGYTF.